This T cell receptor (beta chain) was observed in a study of regulatory T cells in long-lasting Graves disease. Study as a whole: It was over 5 years of antithyroid drugs, with positive TSH receptor antibodies, that meant persistent Graves' disease.

Combining iRepertoire HTBI primers with Arm-PCR of CDR3 regions, the authors built TCR beta libraries. TCRdb processed the multiplex PCR reads anew with MiXCR; each CDR3 protein has one entry. The table records around 400,000 distinct CDR3 sequences, about 20% of them present only once. Time point given: persistent/refractory GD, antithyroid drugs over 5 years with positive TRAb. RNA from PBMCs was the source of the TCR library. American Thyroid Association guidelines served as the basis for diagnosing Graves' disease. The ends lost 5 bases at V and 4 bases at J; junction bases unmatched: 12. There are 16 residues in the CDR3. Germline assignment: CDR1 SEHNR and CDR2 FQNEAQ (reference sequence). The table lists this clonotype with many counts. Its antigen is currently unknown. Findings and caveats of the study: Persistent cases of Graves' showed reduced TCR diversity relative to newly diagnosed patients. Patients with persistent disease shared fewer than 3,500 public clonotypes, outpacing the approximately 970 shared by new patients.

This specimen consisted of peripheral blood mononuclear cells (PBMCs), obtained when the disease was refractory, from a patient treated with antithyroid drugs. This receptor was obtained from a female donor with Graves disease. The chain couples TRBV7-9 to TRBJ2-7, with 9 nucleotides matching TRBD1. The CDR3 region is CASSPGTGIGVYEQYF. Here the CDR3 DNA reads TGTGCCAGCAGCCCCGGGACAGGGATAGGGGTTTACGAGCAGTACTTC.